This T cell receptor (beta chain) was observed in a study of T cells in Graves' hyperthyroidism and ophthalmopathy. At the level of the study: The initial diagnosis was the point when peripheral blood was collected, ahead of any treatment.

RNA transcripts served as the template for amplifying TCR beta CDR3 regions. The primer set for the first-round RT-PCR of the TCR CDR3 was HTBI. TCRdb re-derived calls from the multiplex PCR reads in MiXCR, one entry per CDR3 protein. The table has about 520,000 distinct CDR3 sequences, around 22% seen once. V lost 4 bases and J 2 bases, leaving 17 bases between the germline ends. The CDR3 is made up of 17 amino acids. Study-wide results and caveats: Ophthalmopathy prediction by the model preceded onset by a median approximately six months. Researchers found most expanded thyroid clonotypes above 0.001 in blood as well.

The study included ophthalmopathy patients with Clinical Activity Score at least 3, NOSPECS grade at least 4 and duration under 3 months. This clonotype was detected ten times or more. Antigen: not known. Sequencing input: blood. The receptor was derived from a woman in her thirties with Graves' ophthalmopathy. The chain combines TRBV12-3 or TRBV12-4 with TRBJ1-4, with D unresolved. The chain's CDR3 is CASSSNWLGSTNEKLFF. CDR3 in DNA: TGTGCCAGCAGTTCGAATTGGCTAGGAAGCACTAATGAAAAACTGTTTTTT.